Below are 21 T cell receptor beta chains sequenced from a single sample in a study of cytomegalovirus exposure and HLA in healthy donors. Primers for the PCR totalled 60 Vbeta and 13 Jbeta. The method was immunoSEQ multiplex PCR; TCRdb's version includes in-frame clones alone and lacks a portion of them. The sample lists 130,000 or so clones; roughly 80% were seen once. Sequenced: PBMCs. The receptor set was obtained from a man between 40 and 49 years old in good health and CMV-seronegative.

The gene calls are TRBV7-6 and TRBJ2-7, with 7 positions matching TRBD1. Unmatched junction bases numbered 5, after V lost 5 bases and J lost 1 base. This CDR3 contains 14 residues. Germline V CDR1 and CDR2: SGHVS, FNYEAQ. This CDR3 is CASSTGTVSYEQYF. The CDR3 DNA follows: TGTGCCAGCAGCACCGGGACAGTATCCTACGAGCAGTACTTC. The full variable domain, in which reference TRBV7-6 and TRBJ2-7 provide the parts outside the CDR3, is GAGVSQSPRYKVTKRGQDVALRCDPISGHVSLYWYRQALGQGPEFLTYFNYEAQQDKSGLPNDRFSAERPEGSISTLTIQRTEQRDSAMYRCASSTGTVSYEQYFGPGTRLTVT.

The chain is built from TRBV5-4 and TRBJ2-7; 8 nucleotides align to TRBD1. Germline V lookup: CDR1 SGHNT, CDR2 YYREEE (reference sequence). The CDR3 consists of 12 residues. With V trimmed by 5 bases and J by 6 bases, 4 bases remained unmatched. CDR3 protein: CASSTRGREQYF. CDR3 bases: TGTGCCAGCAGTACCAGGGGGCGCGAGCAGTACTTC.

This sequence joins TRBV9 and TRBJ1-1; weak D call: TRBD1 (6 bases). Trimming removed 0 bases from V and 8 bases from J, with 14 bases in between. Germline V gene data show CDR1 as SGDLS and CDR2 as YYNGEE. The CDR3 loop spans 14 amino acids. The CDR3 DNA follows: TGTGCCAGCAGCGTAGGTGGGGGCGGCGGCGAAGCTTTCTTT. It translates to CASSVGGGGGEAFF.

The V and J genes are TRBV5-4 and TRBJ1-2; 8 bases line up with TRBD1. Trimming removed 3 bases from V and 3 bases from J; junction bases left unmatched: 4. In germline, CDR1 is SGHNT, CDR2 YYREEE (reference sequence). The length of the CDR3 is 14 residues. The CDR3 DNA sequence: TGTGCCAGCAGCTCGGGACAGGCTGACTATGGCTACACCTTC. Translation: CASSSGQADYGYTF. The whole variable domain, remainder taken from reference TRBV5-4 and TRBJ1-2, is ETGVTQSPTHLIKTRGQQVTLRCSSQSGHNTVSWYQQALGQGPQFIFQYYREEENGRGNFPPRFSGLQFPNYSSELNVNALELDDSALYLCASSSGQADYGYTFGSGTRLTVV.

The V and J genes are TRBV29-1 and TRBJ2-3, with D possibly matching TRBD2 (5 bases). This CDR3 is 13 amino acids long. V was shortened by 4 bases and J by 2 bases, with 10 bases between the two germline ends. Germline CDR1 and CDR2: SQVTM and ANQGSEA. CDR3 loop: CSVVGGLTDTQYF. DNA for the CDR3: TGCAGCGTTGTGGGCGGGCTCACAGATACGCAGTATTTT.

This clone was seen only a few times. The chain links TRBV19 to TRBJ2-7, with 9 bases aligning to TRBD2. In germline, CDR1 is LNHDA, CDR2 SQIVND (reference sequence). After removal of 8 bases from V and 2 bases from J, the junction contained 10 bases not matched to a gene. The CDR3 runs 15 residues. The CDR3: CASARTSDKPYEQYF. Written as DNA, the CDR3 is TGTGCCAGTGCACGGACTAGCGATAAACCCTACGAGCAGTACTTC.

This rearrangement joins TRBV10-3 to TRBJ1-4; the D gene is possibly TRBD1 (5 bases). Looked up from germline, CDR1 is ENHRY and CDR2 is SYGVKD. The CDR3 extends over 12 amino acids. With 8 bases removed from V and 6 bases from J, the gap between germline ends came to 10 bases. DNA of the CDR3: TGTGCCATCCGGGACTGGGATGAAAAACTGTTTTTT. It encodes CAIRDWDEKLFF.

The chain couples TRBV4-2 to TRBJ1-1; 8 bases match TRBD1. J gave up 3 bases and V 4 bases, and 16 bases lay outside the gene matches. CDR3 length: 18 amino acids. From germline, CDR1 is LGHNA and CDR2 YNFKEQ. Written as DNA, the CDR3 is TGTGCCAGCAGCCCTTTCTTCCGGGGACAGGCGCCCTACACTGAAGCTTTCTTT. Translating it yields CASSPFFRGQAPYTEAFF.

This clone appeared once. J is TRBJ1-1 and V is TRBV6-5, with D possibly TRBD1 on 6 matching bases. Germline V gene sequence: CDR1 MNHEY, CDR2 SVGAGI. Between the trimmed V and J ends, which lost 6 bases and 6 bases, there was a span of 20 bases. The CDR3 is made up of 15 amino acids. The CDR3 is CASSDHRAVPPEAFF. DNA for the CDR3: TGTGCCAGCAGCGATCACAGGGCTGTTCCGCCTGAAGCTTTCTTT.

This clone occurred once. The V and J genes are TRBV5-1 and TRBJ2-1; TRBD1 is a possible D gene (6 bases). CDR1 SGHRS and CDR2 YFSETQ come from the germline V gene. The CDR3 totals 13 residues. With 7 bases removed from V and 7 bases from J, the gap between germline ends came to 15 bases. The DNA for the CDR3 is TGCGCCAGCGGTGACAGGATCGCGAATGAGCAGTTCTTC. Encoded protein: CASGDRIANEQFF. Full variable domain (rest looked up from reference TRBV5-1 and TRBJ2-1): KAGVTQTPRYLIKTRGQQVTLSCSPISGHRSVSWYQQTPGQGLQFLFEYFSETQRNKGNFPGRFSGRQFSNSRSEMNVSTLELGDSALYLCASGDRIANEQFFGPGTRLTVL.

This chain uses TRBV7-2 with TRBJ2-2; 11 positions match TRBD1. The CDR3 spans 14 residues. Per the germline V gene, CDR1 is SGHTA and CDR2 is FQGNSA. Trimming at V came to 4 bases and at J to 6 bases, leaving 1 base not matched to a gene. The CDR3 DNA reads as TGTGCCAGCAGCTGGGACAGGGGGGCCGGGGAGCTGTTTTTT. Its translation is CASSWDRGAGELFF. The entire variable domain, with the rest obtained from reference TRBV7-2 and TRBJ2-2, is as follows: GAGVSQSPSNKVTEKGKDVELRCDPISGHTALYWYRQSLGQGLEFLIYFQGNSAPDKSGLPSDRFSAERTGGSVSTLTIQRTQQEDSAVYLCASSWDRGAGELFFGEGSRLTVL.

This clone was detected only once. The chain recombines TRBV5-1 with TRBJ2-5; D possibly corresponds to TRBD1 (6 bases). CDR1 SGHRS and CDR2 YFSETQ come from the germline V gene. The ends were cut back, 4 bases at V and 4 bases at J, with 20 bases in the middle. The CDR3 is 16 amino acids. This chain's CDR3 is CASSMPSSGVGETQYF. The CDR3 bases are TGCGCCAGCAGCATGCCGTCATCAGGGGTCGGAGAGACCCAGTACTTC.

The CDR3 protein is CASSFRPGQNTEAFF. The CDR3 bases are TGTGCCAGCAGCTTTCGCCCCGGACAGAACACTGAAGCTTTCTTT. This chain connects TRBV7-9 to TRBJ1-1; TRBD1 is a possible D gene (5 bases). Germline-derived CDR1 and CDR2 are SEHNR and FQNEAQ (reference sequence). Trimming removed 3 bases at V and 1 base at J, with 12 bases between. The CDR3 contains 15 residues.

In DNA form, the CDR3 reads TGTGCCAGCAGTTCCCCCGTGGAGGGCTTACTAATTTCCTACGAGCAGTACTTC. Protein product: CASSSPVEGLLISYEQYF. This chain links TRBV28 with TRBJ2-7; tentative D call: TRBD2 (6 bases). Germline V gene lookup returns CDR1 MDHEN and CDR2 SYDVKM. The CDR3 is 18 amino acids. Trimming removed 4 bases from V and 1 base from J, with 23 bases in between.

The genes are TRBV19 and TRBJ1-1; D remains ambiguous. CDR1 LNHDA and CDR2 SQIVND come from the germline V gene (reference sequence). The CDR3 spans 16 residues. Trimming took off 8 bases at V and 0 bases at J, with 19 bases between the two ends. This CDR3 reads CASRPLGLTVNTEAFF. CDR3 sequence (DNA): TGTGCCAGTCGTCCTTTAGGACTCACAGTGAACACTGAAGCTTTCTTT.

This clone was counted a single time. The chain combines TRBV4-2 with TRBJ1-1, with no clear D. The CDR3 is 15 amino acids. Germline CDR1 is LGHNA and CDR2 is YNFKEQ. Trimming pared 0 bases from V and 5 bases from J, leaving 13 bases between. The CDR3 reads CASSQDPTGRTEAFF. The CDR3, as DNA: TGTGCCAGCAGCCAAGACCCCACTGGGCGTACTGAAGCTTTCTTT.

V and J are TRBV5-4 and TRBJ1-2; 7 bases agree with TRBD1. V was pared by 0 bases and J by 4 bases, with 18 bases of the junction left unmatched. CDR1 is SGHNT and CDR2 is YYREEE in the germline V gene (reference sequence). The CDR3 runs to 19 residues. The CDR3 bases are TGTGCCAGCAGCTTGGCCGGGGACAGCCTAAGGGGTGCGCGCTATGGCTACACCTTC. Protein product: CASSLAGDSLRGARYGYTF.

The V call is TRBV28, the J call TRBJ2-1; 9 bases fit TRBD2. Unmatched junction bases numbered 10, after V lost 4 bases and J lost 6 bases. Germline lookup yields CDR1 MDHEN and CDR2 SYDVKM. This CDR3 has 16 amino acids. In nucleotides, the CDR3 is TGTGCCAGCAGTTCGATGACTAGCGGATCCGGCAATGAGCAGTTCTTC. This sequence encodes CASSSMTSGSGNEQFF.

This clone was detected only a few times. J is TRBJ1-1 and V is TRBV5-1; 7 nucleotides align to TRBD1. The CDR3 extends over 14 amino acids. The germline gives CDR1 SGHRS, CDR2 YFSETQ. V trimming: 1 base; J trimming: 5 bases; junction bases outside the gene matches: 5. The CDR3 here is CASSLTGELTEAFF. The CDR3 bases are TGCGCCAGCAGCTTGACAGGGGAATTAACTGAAGCTTTCTTT.

The chain uses TRBV7-6 and TRBJ1-4; D call uncertain. Between the trimmed V and J ends, which lost 5 bases and 3 bases, there was a span of 10 bases. Germline V gene sequence: CDR1 SGHVS, CDR2 FNYEAQ. The CDR3 extends over 14 amino acids. CDR3 DNA: TGTGCCAGCAGCCGCCCGGGGTCTAATGAAAAACTGTTTTTT. Translating it yields CASSRPGSNEKLFF.

On this clone itself: Mismatch with germline at one junction end may stem from a read error. The chain couples TRBV9 to TRBJ1-2; 9 nucleotides agree with TRBD1. Germline assignment: CDR1 SGDLS and CDR2 YYNGEE. The CDR3 contains 15 residues. CDR3 DNA sequence: TGTACCAGCAGCGTCGATACAGGGGGCGCGTATGGCTACACCTTC. Translated, it gives CTSSVDTGGAYGYTF.